What follows is one T cell receptor (beta chain) and its context. Its antigen is still unknown. This specimen comes from a study of CD8 T cells in ankylosing spondylitis. Whole-study findings and limits: Matched ankylosing spondylitis synovial fluid reportedly contained a significantly enriched population of disease-linked clones.

V was pared by 11 bases and J by 4 bases, with 12 bases between. CDR1 is LNHNV and CDR2 is YYDKDF in the germline V gene (reference sequence). The CDR3 consists of 12 residues. MiXCR, applied by TCRdb to the 5' RACE reads, yields one record per CDR3 protein. The sample carries 250,000 to 350,000 distinct CDR3 sequences, approximately 20% recorded once. The sequencing sample was made of blood, either unsorted or a sorted T cell fraction (not recorded which). V usage is TRBV15 and J usage is TRBJ1-5; D gene unclear. This TCR was sampled from a male donor with ankylosing spondylitis or in good health (not recorded which). CDR3 amino acids: CASSDWNQPQHF. CDR3 sequence (DNA): TGTGCCTCATCGGACTGGAATCAGCCCCAGCATTTT.